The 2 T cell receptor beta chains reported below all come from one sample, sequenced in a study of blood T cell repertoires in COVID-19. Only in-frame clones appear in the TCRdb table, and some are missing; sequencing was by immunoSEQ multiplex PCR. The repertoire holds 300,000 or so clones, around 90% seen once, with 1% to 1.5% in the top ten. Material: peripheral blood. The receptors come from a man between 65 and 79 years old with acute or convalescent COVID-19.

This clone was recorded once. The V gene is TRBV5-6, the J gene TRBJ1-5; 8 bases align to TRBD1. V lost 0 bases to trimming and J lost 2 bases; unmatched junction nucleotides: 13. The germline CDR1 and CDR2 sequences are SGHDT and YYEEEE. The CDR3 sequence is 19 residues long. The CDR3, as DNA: TGTGCCAGCAGCTTGGCCTTTGGACAGGGTGCGATCGGCAATCAGCCCCAGCATTTT. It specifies CASSLAFGQGAIGNQPQHF.

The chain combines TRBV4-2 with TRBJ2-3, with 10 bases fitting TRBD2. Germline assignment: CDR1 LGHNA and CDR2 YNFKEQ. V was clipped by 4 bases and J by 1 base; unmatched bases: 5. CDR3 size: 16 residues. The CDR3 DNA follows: TGTGCCAGCAGCCTCGGAACTAGCGGGGGCACAGATACGCAGTATTTT. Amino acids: CASSLGTSGGTDTQYF.